The clone carrying this T cell receptor (beta chain) was counted many times. Its antigen is still unknown. This record belongs to a study of shared clonotypes between healthy human individuals. The CDR3 covers 15 residues. V was clipped by 7 bases and J by 1 base, with 14 bases between them. CDR1 and CDR2 from the germline V gene are LNHDA and SQIVND (reference sequence). General study results and limits: Clonotype sharing levels among donors were expected to vary with sequencing depth. The genetic and exposure-history diversity represented was limited by few donors.

The assay was carried out at the deep level. Repertoires were generated with immunoSEQ multiplex PCR, while TCRdb's copy carries only in-frame clones and drops some. The table includes about 470,000 clones, around 79% detected once. This sequence joins TRBV19 and TRBJ1-5; possible D gene TRBD1, 5 bases. The sequence derives from a woman aged 40 to 50 in good health. Some clones in this sample may be carry-over from other donors' samples. Source material: PBMCs. The CDR3 nucleotides are TGTGCCAGTATCCCTGACAGTCGAAGCAATCAGCCCCAGCATTTT. Its translation is CASIPDSRSNQPQHF.